Listed below are T cell receptor beta chains from one sample, sequenced in a study of beta chain features in type 1 diabetes. Only in-frame clones appear in the TCRdb table, and some are missing; sequencing was by immunoSEQ multiplex PCR. The sample lists some 150,000 clones, approximately 13% occurring once. The sequenced material came from central memory CD4+ T cells from blood. The receptors shown here come from a man between 18 and 29 years old with type 1 diabetes. Each CDR3 is given with its conserved first and last residue. A D gene is named only where the DNA matches it firmly. Only part of the rows carry a size: once, few, many, or a class if the clone is expanded.

D	length	J	V	size	DNA	CDR3
.	13	TRBJ2-7	TRBV13	few	TGTGCCAGCAGCTTATTTGTCAGCTACGAGCAGTACTTC	CASSLFVSYEQYF
.	13	TRBJ2-5	TRBV5-8	few	TGTGCCAGCAGCCGGGGGCTGGGGGAGACCCAGTACTTC	CASSRGLGETQYF
.	14	TRBJ1-2	TRBV5-1	.	TGCGCCAGCAGCATTTCGACAGCTAACTATGGCTACACCTTC	CASSISTANYGYTF
.	12	TRBJ1-4	TRBV12-2	.	TGTGCAAGCGGGACAGGGAATGAAAAACTGTTTTTT	CASGTGNEKLFF
TRBD2	16	TRBJ2-5	TRBV4-1	few	TGCGCCAGCAGCCAACTCGGACTAGCGGGGGAAGAGACCCAGTACTTC	CASSQLGLAGEETQYF
TRBD2	14	TRBJ2-5	TRBV5-1	.	TGCGCCAGCAGCTTTGGGACTAGCGAAGAGACCCAGTACTTC	CASSFGTSEETQYF
.	12	TRBJ2-7	TRBV6-5	.	TGTGCCAGCTCCCTCGTTGGCTACGAGCAGTACTTC	CASSLVGYEQYF
TRBD2	16	TRBJ2-1	TRBV7-3	.	TGTGCCAGCAGCTTAACCGGCCTAGCGGGGTCCAATGAGCAGTTCTTC	CASSLTGLAGSNEQFF
TRBD1	16	TRBJ2-7	TRBV19	.	TGTGCCAGTAGGGGACAGGGGTCCCTGAGCTCCTACGAGCAGTACTTC	CASRGQGSLSSYEQYF
.	13	TRBJ1-1	TRBV19	.	TGTGCCAGTAACTTCCAGTTAAATGGGGAAGCTTTCTTT	CASNFQLNGEAFF
.	15	TRBJ2-7	TRBV7-9	.	TGTGCCAGCAGCTTAGGAGGGGGAGGTTCCTACGAGCAGTACTTC	CASSLGGGGSYEQYF
.	14	TRBJ2-7	TRBV7-8	few	TGTGCCAGCAGCCCCCGGGAACTCTCCTACGAGCAGTACTTC	CASSPRELSYEQYF
.	14	TRBJ2-3	TRBV5-1	many	TGCGCCAGCAGCTTGGAACAGTACACAGATACGCAGTATTTT	CASSLEQYTDTQYF
.	14	TRBJ2-5	TRBV5-8	few	TGTGCCAGCAGCTTGGGCTATTCCAAAGAGACCCAGTACTTC	CASSLGYSKETQYF
TRBD1	14	TRBJ1-6	TRBV7-2	few	TGTGCCAGCAGCAGCCCAGGGGGAGGCTCACCCCTCCACTTT	CASSSPGGGSPLHF
.	12	TRBJ1-2	TRBV5-1	.	TGCGCCAGCAGCTTGGAGAACTATGGCTACACCTTC	CASSLENYGYTF
TRBD1	14	TRBJ1-2	TRBV28	.	TGTGCCAGCAGGAACCCAACAGGGGTCTATGGCTACACCTTC	CASRNPTGVYGYTF
.	13	TRBJ2-3	TRBV6-6	many	TGTGCCAGCAGCCTAGTAAGGGCAGATACGCAGTATTTT	CASSLVRADTQYF
TRBD1	14	TRBJ1-6	TRBV19	.	TGTGCCAGTAGTTCGACAGGGGGTAATTCACCCCTCCACTTT	CASSSTGGNSPLHF
.	13	TRBJ2-3	TRBV4-2	.	TGTGCCAGCAGCCATTCTACCACAGATACGCAGTATTTT	CASSHSTTDTQYF
TRBD1	13	TRBJ2-7	TRBV27	.	TGTGCCAGCGGGACAGCCGGCTCCTACGAGCAGTACTTC	CASGTAGSYEQYF
.	13	TRBJ1-5	TRBV28	few	TGTGCCAGCATTCCAGGGGACGGACAGCCCCAGCATTTT	CASIPGDGQPQHF
.	18	TRBJ2-2	TRBV4-1	.	TGCGCCAGCAGCAGAGATCGAGCGACCTGGGGGGACACCGGGGAGCTGTTTTTT	CASSRDRATWGDTGELFF
.	15	TRBJ2-1	TRBV5-1	few	TGCGCCAGCAGCTTGGGGAGTAGTTTGCGCAATGAGCAGTTCTTC	CASSLGSSLRNEQFF
TRBD1	15	TRBJ1-4	TRBV7-2	many	TGTGCCAGCAGCTTAGCAGTACAGGGGAATGAAAAACTGTTTTTT	CASSLAVQGNEKLFF
TRBD1	13	TRBJ1-1	TRBV30	.	TGTGCCTGGAGCGGACAGGAGAACACTGAAGCTTTCTTT	CAWSGQENTEAFF
.	15	TRBJ1-1	TRBV28	.	TGTGCCAGCAGTTCTATCGGTCCCGTTGGCACTGAAGCTTTCTTT	CASSSIGPVGTEAFF
TRBD1	15	TRBJ1-6	TRBV9	.	TGTGCCAGCAGCACACAGGGGGCGCAAAATTCACCCCTCCACTTT	CASSTQGAQNSPLHF
.	16	TRBJ1-2	TRBV5-4	.	TGTGCCAGCAGCTCTGGGGCCGGGGCCGGGAAAAATGGCTACACCTTC	CASSSGAGAGKNGYTF
.	15	TRBJ2-5	TRBV9	.	TGTGCCAGCAGCGTAGCCGGGAACGGAGTGGAGACCCAGTACTTC	CASSVAGNGVETQYF
.	15	TRBJ1-1	TRBV4-1	few	TGCGCCAGCAGCCAAGTGCCCGGCAAGAACACTGAAGCTTTCTTT	CASSQVPGKNTEAFF
.	12	TRBJ2-7	TRBV29-1	few	TGCAGCGTGCAGGGTGTGTCGGGCGAGCAGTACTTC	CSVQGVSGEQYF
TRBD1	15	TRBJ1-1	TRBV30	few	TGTGCCTGGAGCACCGGACAGGGGACTGACACTGAAGCTTTCTTT	CAWSTGQGTDTEAFF
TRBD1	15	TRBJ1-2	TRBV9	few	TGTGCCAGCAGCCCAGGACAGGGAACTAACTATGGCTACACCTTC	CASSPGQGTNYGYTF
.	15	TRBJ1-6	TRBV4-2	.	TGTGCCAGCAGCCAACAGGGTGGATATAATTCACCCCTCCACTTT	CASSQQGGYNSPLHF
TRBD1	15	TRBJ1-1	TRBV29-1	.	TGCAGCGTTGAAGTACCCGGGACAGGAAACACTGAAGCTTTCTTT	CSVEVPGTGNTEAFF
.	13	TRBJ2-7	TRBV19	few	TGTGCCAGTAGTCGACAGCATACCTACGAGCAGTACTTC	CASSRQHTYEQYF
.	12	TRBJ2-7	TRBV27	.	TGTGCCAGCAGTTTCGGGTGGCAAGGGCAGTACTTC	CASSFGWQGQYF
.	13	TRBJ2-1	TRBV6-1	.	TGTGCCACCATCAGAGCGGGTGGCAATGAGCAGTTCTTC	CATIRAGGNEQFF
.	16	TRBJ2-3	TRBV18	many	TGTGCCAGCTCACCGAGGACAGTAGTGGACGCAGATACGCAGTATTTT	CASSPRTVVDADTQYF
.	15	TRBJ2-3	TRBV6-5	.	TGTGCCAGCAGGCCTAGCGCAACTAGCACAGATACGCAGTATTTT	CASRPSATSTDTQYF
.	12	TRBJ1-1	TRBV29-1	many	TGCAGCGTTAGGGGAACCGACGTTGAAGCTTTCTTT	CSVRGTDVEAFF
.	15	TRBJ2-3	TRBV9	.	TGTGCCAGCAGCGTAACGGCAGGGGCAACAGATACGCAGTATTTT	CASSVTAGATDTQYF
.	14	TRBJ2-3	TRBV5-4	few	TGTGCCAGCAGCGGACGGGACACCTCAGATACGCAGTATTTT	CASSGRDTSDTQYF
.	10	TRBJ1-1	TRBV29-1	.	TGCAGCGCTGAGAAAGTTGGGGCTTTCTTT	CSAEKVGAFF
.	14	TRBJ2-5	TRBV5-1	.	TGCGCCAGCGCCGGGGACTGGCCTAGGAAGACCCAGTACTTC	CASAGDWPRKTQYF
.	15	TRBJ2-7	TRBV10-3	.	TGTGCCATCAGTTCCGGGACCGAGAGCTCCTACGAGCAGTACTTC	CAISSGTESSYEQYF